Below, 2 T cell receptor beta chains from the same sample are listed, as sequenced in a study of tumor-infiltrating lymphocytes in primary liver carcinoma. The source material, roughly 18-32 mg of unsorted bulk tissue, was used to co-extract RNA and DNA. The input was roughly 0.5 ug total RNA; TCR beta cDNA was made from it with a constant-region primer. A slightly modified ARM-PCR protocol with three nested multiplex PCR rounds produced these TCR beta libraries. Investigators reported that the first two PCR rounds, at roughly 10 cycles each, used TRBV1-TRBV30 forward primers with a C-beta reverse primer. TCRdb reprocessed the multiplex PCR reads via MiXCR and lists one record per CDR3 protein. The repertoire holds around 100,000 distinct CDR3 sequences, with about 70% as singletons. The sequencing sample was made of liver tumor tissue from sampling region 5. The subset here: tumor region T5, tumor centre. These receptor sequences come from a woman aged 55-70 years with primary liver carcinoma and hepatitis B virus infection.

This clonotype occurred a few times. A much larger clone differs from this one at a single base, so this may be a read error. This chain uses TRBV6-1 with TRBJ1-5; D is possibly TRBD1 (6 bases). The germline CDR1 and CDR2 sequences are MNHNS and SASEGT. This CDR3 is built from 16 residues. In DNA form, the CDR3 reads TGTGTCAGCAGACACAGGGCTCAAAGGGCTGATCAGCCCCAGCATTTT. Translated, it gives CVSRHRAQRADQPQHF.

The chain employs TRBV4-2 and TRBJ2-1, with D possibly TRBD2 on 5 matching bases. The germline V and J ends were trimmed by 4 bases and 8 bases, with 12 bases remaining between them. CDR1 and CDR2 (germline): LGHNA, YNFKEQ. The CDR3 runs 13 residues. The CDR3 nucleotides read TGTGCCAGCAGCCTGGATAGCGACTATGAGCAGTTCTTC. Its translation: CASSLDSDYEQFF.